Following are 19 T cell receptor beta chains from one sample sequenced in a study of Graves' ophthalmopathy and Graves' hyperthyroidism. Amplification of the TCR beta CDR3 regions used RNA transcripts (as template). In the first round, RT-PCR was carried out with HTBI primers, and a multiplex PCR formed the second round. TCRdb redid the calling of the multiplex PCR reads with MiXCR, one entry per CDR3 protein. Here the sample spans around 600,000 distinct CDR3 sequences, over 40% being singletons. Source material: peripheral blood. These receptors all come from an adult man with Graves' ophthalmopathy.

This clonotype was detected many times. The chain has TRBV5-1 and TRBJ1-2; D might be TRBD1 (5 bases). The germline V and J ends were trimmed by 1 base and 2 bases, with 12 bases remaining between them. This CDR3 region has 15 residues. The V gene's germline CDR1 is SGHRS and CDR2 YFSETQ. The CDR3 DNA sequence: TGCGCCAGCAGCTTGAACGAAAGGGGCAACTATGGCTACACCTTC. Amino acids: CASSLNERGNYGYTF.

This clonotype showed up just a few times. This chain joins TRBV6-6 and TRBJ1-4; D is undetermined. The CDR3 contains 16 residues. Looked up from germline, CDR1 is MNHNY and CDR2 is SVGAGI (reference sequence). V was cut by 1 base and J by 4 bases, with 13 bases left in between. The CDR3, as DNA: TGTGCCAGCAGTTACTTGCGGGCAGATTATAATGAAAAACTGTTTTTT. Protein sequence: CASSYLRADYNEKLFF.

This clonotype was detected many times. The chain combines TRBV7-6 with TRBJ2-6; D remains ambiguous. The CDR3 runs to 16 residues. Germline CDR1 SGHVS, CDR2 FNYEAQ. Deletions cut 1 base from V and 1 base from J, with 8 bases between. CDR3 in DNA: TGTGCCAGCAGCTTAGGGTCGGCGTCTGGGGCCAACGTCCTGACTTTC. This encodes CASSLGSASGANVLTF.

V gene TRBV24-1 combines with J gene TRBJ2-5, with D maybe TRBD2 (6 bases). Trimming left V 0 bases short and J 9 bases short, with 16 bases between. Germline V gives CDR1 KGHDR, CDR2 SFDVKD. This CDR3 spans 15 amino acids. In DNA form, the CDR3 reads TGTGCCACCAGTGATTTGTACAGCGGCACGGGGGCCCAGTACTTC. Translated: CATSDLYSGTGAQYF.

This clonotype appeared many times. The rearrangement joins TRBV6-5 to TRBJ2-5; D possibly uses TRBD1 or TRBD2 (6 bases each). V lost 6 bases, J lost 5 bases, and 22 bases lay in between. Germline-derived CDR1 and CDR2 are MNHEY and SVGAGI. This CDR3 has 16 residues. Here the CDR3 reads CASSAGGKGAVETQYF. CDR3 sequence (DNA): TGTGCCAGCAGCGCCGGGGGCAAGGGAGCAGTTGAGACCCAGTACTTC.

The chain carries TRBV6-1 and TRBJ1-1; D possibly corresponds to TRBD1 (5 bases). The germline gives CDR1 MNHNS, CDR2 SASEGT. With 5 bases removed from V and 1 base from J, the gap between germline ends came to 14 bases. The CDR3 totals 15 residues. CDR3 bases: TGTGCCAGCAGTTACGCAGGGCTCCCGAACACTGAAGCTTTCTTT. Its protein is CASSYAGLPNTEAFF.

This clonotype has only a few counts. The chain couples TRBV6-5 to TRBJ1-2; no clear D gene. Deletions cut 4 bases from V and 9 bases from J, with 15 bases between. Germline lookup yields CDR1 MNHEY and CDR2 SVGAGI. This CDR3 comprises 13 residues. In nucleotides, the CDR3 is TGTGCCAGCAGTTCAATCGGAAGTGAGAGCTACACCTTC. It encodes CASSSIGSESYTF.

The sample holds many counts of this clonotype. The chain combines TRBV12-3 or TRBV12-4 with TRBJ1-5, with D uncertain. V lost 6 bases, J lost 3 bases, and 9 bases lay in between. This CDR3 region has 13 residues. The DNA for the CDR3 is TGTGCCAGCAGCCCCTACCCCAATCAGCCCCAGCATTTT. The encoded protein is CASSPYPNQPQHF.

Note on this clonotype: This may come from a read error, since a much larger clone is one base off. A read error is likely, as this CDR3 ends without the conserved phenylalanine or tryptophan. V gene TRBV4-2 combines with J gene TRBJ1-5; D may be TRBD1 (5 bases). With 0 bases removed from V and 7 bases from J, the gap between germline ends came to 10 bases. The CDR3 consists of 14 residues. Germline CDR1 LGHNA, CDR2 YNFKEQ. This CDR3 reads CASSQDRDTQPQHS. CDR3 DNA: TGTGCCAGCAGCCAAGACAGGGATACGCAGCCCCAGCATTCT.

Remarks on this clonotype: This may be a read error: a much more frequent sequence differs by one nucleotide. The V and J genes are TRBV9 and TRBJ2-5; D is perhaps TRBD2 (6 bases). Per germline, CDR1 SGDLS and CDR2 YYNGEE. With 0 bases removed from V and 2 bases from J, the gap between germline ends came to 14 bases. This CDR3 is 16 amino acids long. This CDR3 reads CASSVAPSERQETQYF. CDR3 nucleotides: TGTGCCAGCAGCGTAGCGCCTAGCGAGCGGCAAGAGACCCAGTACTTC.

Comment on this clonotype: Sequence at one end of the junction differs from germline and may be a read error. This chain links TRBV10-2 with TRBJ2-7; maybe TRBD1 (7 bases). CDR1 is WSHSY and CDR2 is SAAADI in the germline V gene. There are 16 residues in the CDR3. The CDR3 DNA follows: TGTGCCAGCAGTGTCAGGGGGGACTGGAGCTCCTACGAGCAGTACTTC. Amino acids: CASSVRGDWSSYEQYF.

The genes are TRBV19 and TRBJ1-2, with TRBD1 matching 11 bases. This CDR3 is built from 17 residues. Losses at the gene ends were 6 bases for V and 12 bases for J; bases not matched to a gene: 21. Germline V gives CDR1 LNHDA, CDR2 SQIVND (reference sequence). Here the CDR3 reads CASSRSGTGGHSSGNTF. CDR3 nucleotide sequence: TGTGCCAGTAGCAGATCCGGGACAGGGGGTCACTCGTCTGGAAACACCTTC.

Here the CDR3 DNA reads TGTGCCAGCAGCCTCCTTAATCCGACAGGGTATAACACTGAAGCTTTCTTT. It specifies CASSLLNPTGYNTEAFF. The chain combines TRBV13 with TRBJ1-1, with TRBD1 identical over 7 bases. This CDR3 is built from 17 residues. Germline V gene data show CDR1 as PRHDT and CDR2 as FYEKMQ (reference sequence). J gave up 2 bases and V 5 bases, and 14 bases lay outside the gene matches.

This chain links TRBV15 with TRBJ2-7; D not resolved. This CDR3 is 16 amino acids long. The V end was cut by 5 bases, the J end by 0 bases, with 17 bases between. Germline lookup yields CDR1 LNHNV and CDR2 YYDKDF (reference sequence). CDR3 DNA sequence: TGTGCCACCAGCTCCCTTACAATGGAGAGCTCCTACGAGCAGTACTTC. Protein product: CATSSLTMESSYEQYF.

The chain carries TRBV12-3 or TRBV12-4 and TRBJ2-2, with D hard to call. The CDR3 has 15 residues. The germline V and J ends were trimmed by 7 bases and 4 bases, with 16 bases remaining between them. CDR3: CASTQISGFTGELFF. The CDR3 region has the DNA TGTGCCAGCACACAAATTTCGGGCTTCACCGGGGAGCTGTTTTTT.

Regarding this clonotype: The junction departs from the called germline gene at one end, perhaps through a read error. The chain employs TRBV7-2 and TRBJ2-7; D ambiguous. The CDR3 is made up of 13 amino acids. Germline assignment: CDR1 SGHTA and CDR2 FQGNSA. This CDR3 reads CASSPDNSCEQYF. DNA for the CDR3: TGTGCCAGCAGCCCGGATAACTCCTGCGAGCAGTACTTC.

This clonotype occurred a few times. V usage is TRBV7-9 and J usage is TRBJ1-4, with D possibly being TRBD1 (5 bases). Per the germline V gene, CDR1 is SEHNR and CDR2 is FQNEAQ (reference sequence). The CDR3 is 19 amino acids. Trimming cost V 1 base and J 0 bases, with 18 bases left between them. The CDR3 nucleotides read TGTGCCAGCAGCTTAGGTGCTACAGGTCGCGGTGCAACTAATGAAAAACTGTTTTTT. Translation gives CASSLGATGRGATNEKLFF.

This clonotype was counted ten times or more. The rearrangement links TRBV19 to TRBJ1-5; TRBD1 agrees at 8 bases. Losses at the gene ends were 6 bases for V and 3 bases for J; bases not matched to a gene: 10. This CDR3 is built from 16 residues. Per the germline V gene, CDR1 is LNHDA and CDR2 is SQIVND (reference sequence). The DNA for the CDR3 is TGTGCCAGTAGCCATCCCCAGGGGGCCCTCAATCAGCCCCAGCATTTT. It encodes CASSHPQGALNQPQHF. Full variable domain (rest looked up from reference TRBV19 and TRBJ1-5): DGGITQSPKYLFRKEGQNVTLSCEQNLNHDAMYWYRQDPGQGLRLIYYSQIVNDFQKGDIAEGYSVSREKKESFPLTVTSAQKNPTAFYLCASSHPQGALNQPQHFGDGTRLSIL.

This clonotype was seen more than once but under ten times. CDR3 sequence reads: CASSVGDTQETQYF. The CDR3 DNA is TGTGCCAGCAGCGTAGGAGACACACAAGAGACCCAGTACTTC. The chain couples TRBV9 to TRBJ2-5; the D is unclear. With 0 bases removed from V and 2 bases from J, the gap between germline ends came to 8 bases. Germline assignment: CDR1 SGDLS and CDR2 YYNGEE. This CDR3 spans 14 amino acids.